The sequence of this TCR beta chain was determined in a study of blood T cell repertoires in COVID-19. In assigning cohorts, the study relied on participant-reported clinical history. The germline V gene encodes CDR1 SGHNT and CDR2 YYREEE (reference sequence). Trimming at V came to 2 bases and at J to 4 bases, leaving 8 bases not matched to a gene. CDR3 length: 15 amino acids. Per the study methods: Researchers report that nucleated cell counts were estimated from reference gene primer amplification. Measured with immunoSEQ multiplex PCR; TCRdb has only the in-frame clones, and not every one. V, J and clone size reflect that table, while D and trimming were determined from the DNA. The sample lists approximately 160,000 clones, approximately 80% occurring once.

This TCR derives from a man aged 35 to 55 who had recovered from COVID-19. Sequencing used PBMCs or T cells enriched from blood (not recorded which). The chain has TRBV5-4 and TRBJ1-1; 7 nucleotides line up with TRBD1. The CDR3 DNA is TGTGCCAGCAGCTTCGGTGGGACAGAACCCACTGAAGCTTTCTTT. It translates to CASSFGGTEPTEAFF.